This TCR beta chain was recovered during a study of human T cells and chemical hapten exposure (dated by TCRdb to 2020 to 2022). Study-level background: The libraries were sequenced as a pool, and the TCR yield per sample differed mostly because of small variations in library volumes within the pool. This study followed changes in the peripheral blood TCR repertoire in vivo during primary and secondary sensitization of alopecia patients to the hapten diphenylcyclopropenone (DPC). For every blood RNA sample, sequencing covered both the TCR alpha and TCR beta chains.

Unfractionated whole blood was collected in Tempus Blood RNA tubes, and total RNA was extracted from that blood. Roughly 5 healthy volunteers were used as TCR sequencing controls and were bled at day 0, 2 weeks and 6 weeks. Overall study outcomes, separate from this receptor: No change with DPC sensitization was found in the number of TCRs above 1 in 1000 frequency, and no evidence of global repertoire structure alterations was found. After repeated subsampling, changes were observed in the strength of the expansion versus patch-test correlation and in the threshold at which the correlation became significant.

The library came from 5' RACE. The sequencer was an Illumina MiSeq. Library preparation attached unique molecular identifiers to individual cDNA molecules for quantitative, reproducible TCR counting. The authors' pipeline ran thus. The median number of TCRs per sample was approximately 93,000, ranging from about 20,000 to 750,000. V, J and CDR3 annotation of the TCR reads was performed with the Decombinator software suite. For PS versus PT1 abundance plots, all samples were subsampled to the same number of TCRs (28,000). Expanded TCRs were defined as absent before sensitization and observed at least eight times at the 2-week time point. TCRdb reran the public reads through fastp at Q25 and MiXCR, keeping productive beta chains. Each CDR3 protein gets just one entry, which takes the most common genes and DNA from the rows behind it. These V and J calls derive from TCRdb rather than the authors' analysis. The sample includes 110,000 or so distinct CDR3 sequences, with 15% to 20% observed a single time. The ten largest account for about 3% of the sample.

The CDR3 runs 13 amino acids, cysteine and phenylalanine included. Kept here is only the CDR3 DNA, which spans 39 bases and is read in frame from base 1. The V end loses 6 bases and the J end loses 0 bases, and a stretch of 12 bases separates them. CDR1 and CDR2 are read off the germline V gene (reference sequence) as DFQATT and SNEGSKA. In the case of this clonotype: No cognate antigen has been identified for it. Base qualities are missing; no much larger clone stands one base away.

The source of this sequence is a human donor in good health. The chain was built from TRBV20-1 and TRBJ2-7; the D gene cannot be resolved reliably. DNA sequence: TGCAGTGCCGACGTCCTTCGCTCCTACGAGCAGTACTTC. Translated, this is CSADVLRSYEQYF.